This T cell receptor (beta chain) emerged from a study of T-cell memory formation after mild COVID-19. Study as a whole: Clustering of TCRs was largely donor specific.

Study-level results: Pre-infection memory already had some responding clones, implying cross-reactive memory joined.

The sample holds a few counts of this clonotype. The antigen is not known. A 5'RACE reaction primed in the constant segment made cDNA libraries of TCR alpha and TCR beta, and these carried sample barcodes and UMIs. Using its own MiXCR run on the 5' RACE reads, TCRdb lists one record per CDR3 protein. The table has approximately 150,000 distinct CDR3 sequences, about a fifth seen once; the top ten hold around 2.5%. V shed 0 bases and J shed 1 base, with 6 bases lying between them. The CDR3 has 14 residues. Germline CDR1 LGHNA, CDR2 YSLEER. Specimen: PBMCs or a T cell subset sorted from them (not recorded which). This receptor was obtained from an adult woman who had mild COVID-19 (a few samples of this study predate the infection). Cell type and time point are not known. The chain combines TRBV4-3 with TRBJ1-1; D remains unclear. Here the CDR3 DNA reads TGCGCCAGCAGCCAAGATGGCAGGAACACTGAAGCTTTCTTT. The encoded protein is CASSQDGRNTEAFF.